The clone carrying this T cell receptor (beta chain) was observed a handful of times. Its specificity is unknown. Trimming left V 4 bases short and J 7 bases short, with 5 bases between. The CDR3 extends over 11 amino acids. CDR1 MNHNY and CDR2 SVGAGI come from the germline V gene (reference sequence). This sample was included in a study of identical twins. Notes on the study in general: One should note that invariant MAIT and iNKT cells could partly confound zero-insertion analyses.

After template switching added a universal primer site, the resulting cDNA carried unique molecular identifiers. TCRdb re-analysed the 5' RACE reads in MiXCR, keeping a single row per CDR3 protein. The sample has hundreds of thousands of distinct CDR3 sequences, roughly 18% seen once. These records were also assigned to another study, of T cells expressing NK-cell markers. That work adds: Roughly 6 donors showed dominant NKG2C+ clonotypes comprising about 1.0-7.0% of their CD8+ T cells.

The origin of this receptor is a woman aged 18 to 35 in good health. This chain joins TRBV6-6 and TRBJ1-5; D remains unclear. Sequencing input: PBMCs. The CDR3 DNA sequence: TGTGCCAGCAGTTTCCAACAGCCCCAGCATTTT. This sequence encodes CASSFQQPQHF.